This T cell receptor beta chain was identified during a study of siplizumab effects on memory and regulatory T cells. CDR1 and CDR2 from the germline V gene are MNHNS and SASEGT. There are 19 residues in the CDR3. Trimming stripped 4 bases from V and 6 bases from J, with 28 bases between. TCRdb keeps only in-frame clones here, not all; method: immunoSEQ multiplex PCR. This sample has roughly 26,000 clones, with 70% to 85% found just once. The clonotype comes from a human donor in good health. The chain is built from TRBV6-1 and TRBJ1-5; tentative D call: TRBD1 (6 bases). The specimen was memory CD4+ T cells sorted from blood. The CDR3 sequence: CASSVRPGSSGGGGQPQHF. The CDR3 coding sequence is TGTGCCAGCAGTGTCAGACCGGGGTCATCCGGAGGGGGAGGTCAGCCCCAGCATTTT.